The 21 T cell receptor beta chains presented below share a single source sample, sequenced in a study of vaccination effects on CD4 cells after COVID-19. The antigens these receptors bind are not known. Antigen-specific CD4+ T cells were expanded (with viral peptide pools) by the ViraFEST assay ahead of sequencing. CD4+ T cell isolation took place after approximately ten days of culture. BNT162b2 vaccine or mRNA-1273 vaccine was given to participants in two doses. Using immunoSEQ multiplex PCR, the repertoire was profiled, and TCRdb retains in-frame clones only, with some absent. The table has about 24,000 clones, roughly 76% seen once. The material sequenced was CD4+ T cells from PBMCs cultured with SARS-CoV-2 spike peptides, taken after COVID-19 vaccination. The origin of the receptors is a human donor who received a COVID-19 vaccine. Some clones in this sample may be carry-over from other donors' samples.

V is TRBV7-2 and J is TRBJ1-1, with a tentative D call TRBD1 (5 bases). Trimming stripped 1 base from V and 5 bases from J, with 8 bases between. Germline assignment: CDR1 SGHTA and CDR2 FQGNSA. The CDR3 has 13 amino acids. The CDR3 coding sequence is TGTGCCAGCAGCTTAGAAAGGGGAACTGAAGCTTTCTTT. It is translated as CASSLERGTEAFF. The full variable domain, completed using reference TRBV7-2 and TRBJ1-1, is GAGVSQSPSNKVTEKGKDVELRCDPISGHTALYWYRQSLGQGLEFLIYFQGNSAPDKSGLPSDRFSAERTGGSVSTLTIQRTQQEDSAVYLCASSLERGTEAFFGQGTRLTVV.

This clone is medium-sized. V and J are TRBV7-9 and TRBJ1-1; D is unresolved. CDR1 is SEHNR, CDR2 FQNEAQ, per germline (reference sequence). Trimming removed 2 bases from V and 5 bases from J, with 12 bases in between. The CDR3 length is 14 residues. Written as DNA, the CDR3 is TGTGCCAGCAGCTTACGGGGTTTTAGGACTGAAGCTTTCTTT. This codes for CASSLRGFRTEAFF.

CDR3 sequence reads: CASSQDGGRADTQYF. The DNA of the CDR3 is TGTGCCAGCAGCCAAGATGGGGGTCGGGCAGATACGCAGTATTTT. V is TRBV4-2 and J is TRBJ2-3; D could derive from TRBD1 or TRBD2 (5 bases each). The germline V gene encodes CDR1 LGHNA and CDR2 YNFKEQ. This CDR3 comprises 15 residues. Trimming took off 0 bases at V and 4 bases at J, with 11 bases between the two ends.

The rearrangement links TRBV4-2 to TRBJ2-4; 8 bases map to TRBD1. Germline V gene sequence: CDR1 LGHNA, CDR2 YNFKEQ. The CDR3 is 16 residues long. The V and J ends lost 3 bases and 5 bases, in that order; junction bases with no gene match: 9. CDR3 in DNA: TGTGCCAGCAGCCATGATACGGACAGGGTCGAAAACATTCAGTACTTC. It encodes CASSHDTDRVENIQYF.

This chain connects TRBV20-1 to TRBJ1-5; D is unresolved. The ends were cut back, 1 base at V and 8 bases at J, with 6 bases in the middle. The CDR3 contains 11 residues. Germline assignment: CDR1 DFQATT and CDR2 SNEGSKA (reference sequence). CDR3 loop: CSARVGEPQHF. CDR3 sequence (DNA): TGCAGTGCTAGAGTCGGGGAGCCCCAGCATTTT.

V and J are TRBV18 and TRBJ1-5; 8 bases line up with TRBD1. J gave up 5 bases and V 0 bases, and 6 bases lay outside the gene matches. CDR1 is KGHSH, CDR2 LQKENI, per germline. The CDR3 spans 16 residues. The CDR3 bases are TGTGCCAGCTCACCACCTCGACAGGGGAGGGATCAGCCCCAGCATTTT. Amino acids: CASSPPRQGRDQPQHF.

This sequence joins TRBV5-1 and TRBJ2-1; no clear D gene. The CDR3 extends over 13 amino acids. Per germline, CDR1 SGHRS and CDR2 YFSETQ. Trimming stripped 4 bases from V and 4 bases from J, with 9 bases between. The CDR3: CASSKDRYNEQFF. The CDR3 DNA follows: TGCGCCAGCAGCAAGGACCGTTACAATGAGCAGTTCTTC.

This chain connects TRBV7-6 to TRBJ2-1; tentative D call: TRBD1 (6 bases). The CDR3 is made up of 14 amino acids. Germline V gives CDR1 SGHVS, CDR2 FNYEAQ. Trimming removed 7 bases from V and 3 bases from J, with 13 bases in between. CDR3 in DNA: TGTGCCAGCACCCCAGGGGTGGTCTACAATGAGCAGTTCTTC. This translates into CASTPGVVYNEQFF.

This chain connects TRBV5-1 to TRBJ1-1, with D uncertain. V lost 4 bases and J 4 bases, leaving 17 bases between the germline ends. The CDR3 totals 15 residues. Germline values: CDR1 SGHRS, CDR2 YFSETQ. The CDR3: CASSTILREGTEAFF. CDR3 in DNA: TGCGCCAGCAGCACGATACTGAGAGAGGGCACTGAAGCTTTCTTT.

The chain uses TRBV28 and TRBJ1-1; 10 bases fit TRBD1. The trim removed 6 bases at V and 4 bases at J, leaving 8 bases unmatched. This CDR3 contains 15 residues. The germline V gene has CDR1 MDHEN and CDR2 SYDVKM. This chain's CDR3 is CASSRDRGWGTEAFF. In DNA, the CDR3 is TGTGCCAGCAGCCGGGACAGGGGTTGGGGCACTGAAGCTTTCTTT.

In its sample, this clone was seen once. J is TRBJ2-5 and V is TRBV24-1; D not resolved. CDR3 length: 15 residues. Germline CDR1 is KGHDR and CDR2 is SFDVKD. Between the trimmed V and J ends, which lost 5 bases and 5 bases, there was a span of 17 bases. In DNA form, the CDR3 reads TGTGCCACCAGTGGCACTGATGGGGTAGTGGAGACCCAGTACTTC. Translating gives CATSGTDGVVETQYF.

The V gene is TRBV3-1 (or the pseudogene TRBV3-2), the J gene TRBJ1-6; D unclear. Germline CDR1 and CDR2: LGHDT and YNNKEL (reference sequence). The CDR3 covers 15 residues. Between the trimmed V and J ends, which lost 0 bases and 7 bases, there was a span of 10 bases. CDR3 DNA: TGTGCCAGCAGCCAAGAGCGGGTACCAAATTCACCCCTCCACTTT. It yields the protein CASSQERVPNSPLHF.

V gene TRBV9 combines with J gene TRBJ1-1; perhaps TRBD1 as D (6 bases). Germline V gives CDR1 SGDLS, CDR2 YYNGEE. The CDR3 runs to 14 residues. The V end lost 5 bases, the J end lost 2 bases, and 13 bases lay between the germline ends. The chain's CDR3 is CASSDGGGNTEAFF. CDR3 coding DNA: TGTGCCAGCAGTGACGGGGGGGGCAACACTGAAGCTTTCTTT.

The CDR3 here is CASSFDPAPPGTGELFF. CDR3 bases: TGCGCCAGCAGCTTTGATCCGGCCCCTCCGGGCACCGGGGAGCTGTTTTTT. This sequence joins TRBV5-1 and TRBJ2-2; D call uncertain. V gave up 2 bases and J gave up 4 bases, with 18 bases separating them. The length of the CDR3 is 17 residues. Per germline, CDR1 SGHRS and CDR2 YFSETQ.

The chain employs TRBV20-1 and TRBJ1-4, with D possibly being TRBD1 (5 bases). Trimming took 3 bases from V and 5 from J, leaving 7 bases between them. The CDR3 loop spans 12 amino acids. CDR1 and CDR2 (germline): DFQATT, SNEGSKA (reference sequence). CDR3 bases: TGCAGTGCTAGTAGGGACAATGAAAAACTGTTTTTT. Its protein is CSASRDNEKLFF.

This clone came up once. This sequence joins TRBV6-5 and TRBJ1-2; D ambiguous. There are 15 residues in the CDR3. V lost 5 bases to trimming and J lost 5 bases, with 18 bases between them. Germline CDR1 MNHEY, CDR2 SVGAGI. The CDR3 sequence: CASSHPRSGRYGYTF. The CDR3 DNA reads TGTGCCAGCAGTCACCCTCGGTCGGGTCGATATGGCTACACCTTC.

The chain carries TRBV28 and TRBJ1-2; TRBD1 agrees at 7 bases. The CDR3 runs to 20 residues. The junction had 28 bases not matched to a gene; V was cut back by 4 bases and J by 8 bases. CDR1 and CDR2 (germline): MDHEN, SYDVKM. CDR3 residues: CASSSGTALHSPSGVGGYTF. The CDR3 bases are TGTGCCAGCAGTTCCGGGACAGCCCTCCACTCTCCGTCCGGAGTGGGAGGCTACACCTTC.

This chain joins TRBV6-5 and TRBJ2-3; D might be TRBD1 or TRBD2, each matching 5 bases. The CDR3 is 15 residues long. V lost 6 bases to trimming and J lost 1 base, with 14 bases between them. Looked up from germline, CDR1 is MNHEY and CDR2 is SVGAGI. For the CDR3, the DNA is TGTGCCAGCAGGCCACTGGGGACGGGCACAGATACGCAGTATTTT. Residues: CASRPLGTGTDTQYF.

The rearrangement uses TRBV24-1 and TRBJ2-5; 7 bases agree with TRBD1. The CDR3 loop spans 15 amino acids. Unmatched junction bases numbered 8, after V lost 3 bases and J lost 5 bases. Germline CDR1 is KGHDR and CDR2 is SFDVKD. The CDR3 nucleotides are TGTGCCACCAGTGATAGGGGGCGGACGTTGGAGACCCAGTACTTC. Its translation: CATSDRGRTLETQYF.

V is TRBV6-5 and J is TRBJ2-7; possible D gene TRBD1, 5 bases. CDR1 and CDR2 (germline): MNHEY, SVGAGI. The CDR3 has 12 residues. Trimming cost V 6 bases and J 6 bases, with 12 bases left between them. CDR3 residues: CASRADKREQYV. CDR3 bases: TGTGCCAGCAGGGCGGACAAACGCGAGCAGTACGTC.

V is TRBV4-3 and J is TRBJ2-7; 8 bases are shared with TRBD1. The V gene's germline CDR1 is LGHNA and CDR2 YSLEER. This CDR3 has 17 amino acids. V trimming: 0 bases; J trimming: 2 bases; junction bases outside the gene matches: 9. The CDR3: CASSQEGPGQETYEQYV. The DNA of the CDR3 is TGCGCCAGCAGCCAAGAAGGACCGGGACAGGAGACCTACGAGCAGTACGTC.